This TCR beta chain was identified in a study of CD4+ T cells in melanoma. Some clones are missing from TCRdb's copy, which holds only in-frame ones; the method was immunoSEQ multiplex PCR. The sample holds roughly 12,000 clones, over 60% seen once. A remark on this clone: The antigen is unknown.

The germline V gene encodes CDR1 SGHTA and CDR2 FQGNSA. Deletions cut 2 bases from V and 10 bases from J, with 17 bases between. This CDR3 contains 15 residues. Study-level points and caveats: In melanoma, neoantigen-specific CD4+ T cells reportedly differed in differentiation state. A reported correlation linked neoantigen-specific CD4+ T cells to CD8+, macrophage and B cell function.

The chain has TRBV7-2 and TRBJ1-4, with D uncertain. The clonotype originates from a human donor with melanoma. The specimen sequenced was cells from a culture (not recorded whether cultured in vitro). The CDR3 loop is CASSLKRSPSGKLFF. The CDR3 region has the DNA TGTGCCAGCAGCTTAAAGCGGTCTCCGTCCGGAAAACTGTTTTTT.